This T cell receptor (beta chain) stems from a study of blood T cells in healthy people across ages. Study-wide results and limits: Those diversity estimates obtained from one million T cells were thought to be underestimates. Naive and antigen-experienced cells were not separated, limiting conclusive comparison.

For the second PCR, which ran for about 6 to 11 cycles, a sample-barcoded 5' primer and a J-beta primer mix were used. MiXCR, run by TCRdb on the 5' RACE reads, gives a single entry per CDR3 protein. Here the sample spans roughly 1.6 million distinct CDR3 sequences, roughly 30% being singletons. In its sample, this clonotype was seen a few times. No antigen is known for it. The CDR3 extends over 18 amino acids. The V and J ends lost 2 bases and 2 bases, in that order; junction bases with no gene match: 8. Germline V CDR1 and CDR2: LGHDT, YNNKEL (reference sequence). Sample: blood. The origin of this receptor is a young woman in good health. The chain couples TRBV3-1 to TRBJ2-3; the match to TRBD2 covers 12 bases. The CDR3 sequence: CASSQLAGGPLTTDTQYF. DNA for the CDR3: TGTGCCAGCAGCCAACTAGCGGGGGGGCCTCTTACCACAGATACGCAGTATTTT.